This entry lists 19 T cell receptor beta chains sequenced from one sample in a study of blood T cell repertoires in COVID-19. Only in-frame clones appear in the TCRdb table, and some are missing; sequencing was by immunoSEQ multiplex PCR. The table lists about 210,000 clones, around 81% of them singletons. The sequenced sample consisted of PBMCs or T cells enriched from blood (not recorded which). The receptors stem from a woman between 50 and 59 years old with acute COVID-19.

The chain carries TRBV7-9 and TRBJ1-1, with D hard to call. From germline, CDR1 is SEHNR and CDR2 FQNEAQ (reference sequence). Trimming took off 7 bases at V and 0 bases at J, with 18 bases between the two ends. CDR3 length: 16 residues. CDR3 loop: CASIPISDGVNTEAFF. The CDR3 DNA reads TGTGCCAGCATCCCAATATCCGACGGGGTGAACACTGAAGCTTTCTTT.

This rearrangement joins TRBV19 to TRBJ1-2; 7 nucleotides match TRBD1. Trimming took 3 bases from V and 3 from J; bases not matched to a gene: 7. The CDR3 is made up of 15 amino acids. Per germline, CDR1 LNHDA and CDR2 SQIVND (reference sequence). Here the CDR3 DNA reads TGTGCCAGTAGTATGGAGGGGGCGCAATACTATGGCTACACCTTC. Translating gives CASSMEGAQYYGYTF. The variable domain in full, with the rest retrieved from reference TRBV19 and TRBJ1-2, is DGGITQSPKYLFRKEGQNVTLSCEQNLNHDAMYWYRQDPGQGLRLIYYSQIVNDFQKGDIAEGYSVSREKKESFPLTVTSAQKNPTAFYLCASSMEGAQYYGYTFGSGTRLTVV.

The V gene is TRBV5-6, the J gene TRBJ1-1, with no clear D. Germline V gene lookup returns CDR1 SGHDT and CDR2 YYEEEE. V lost 4 bases and J 1 base, leaving 14 bases between the germline ends. The CDR3 runs to 15 residues. DNA of the CDR3: TGTGCCAGCAGCCGGGAGGGCCGCGGGAACACTGAAGCTTTCTTT. Its translation is CASSREGRGNTEAFF.

This clone was detected a few times. Here the CDR3 reads CASSTGVPPLHF. The CDR3 DNA sequence: TGTGCCAGCAGTACTGGTGTACCACCCCTCCACTTT. This sequence joins TRBV12-3 or TRBV12-4 and TRBJ1-6; no firm D call. Between the trimmed V and J ends, which lost 5 bases and 11 bases, there was a span of 10 bases. CDR3 length: 12 residues.

V is TRBV20-1 and J is TRBJ2-1; 9 bases fit TRBD2. Unmatched junction bases numbered 4, after V lost 3 bases and J lost 4 bases. The germline V gene has CDR1 DFQATT and CDR2 SNEGSKA (reference sequence). CDR3 length equals 14 residues. The CDR3: CSASEREVYNEQFF. The CDR3 nucleotides are TGCAGTGCTAGTGAGCGGGAGGTGTACAATGAGCAGTTCTTC.

This clone was found a few times. Here the CDR3 DNA reads TGTGCCAGCAGCAAATCAGGGGCCGAGTCTGGAAACACCATATATTTT. This codes for CASSKSGAESGNTIYF. The rearrangement links TRBV4-2 to TRBJ1-3, with D tentatively TRBD1 (6 bases). From germline, CDR1 is LGHNA and CDR2 YNFKEQ. Trimming pared 5 bases from V and 1 base from J, leaving 15 bases between. The CDR3 covers 16 residues.

The chain uses TRBV19 and TRBJ1-1, with 10 bases fitting TRBD1. The CDR3 covers 14 residues. Germline CDR1 LNHDA, CDR2 SQIVND (reference sequence). The ends lost 6 bases at V and 4 bases at J; junction bases unmatched: 5. The CDR3 here is CASSPGQGFTEAFF. In DNA form, the CDR3 reads TGTGCCAGTAGCCCGGGACAGGGGTTCACTGAAGCTTTCTTT.

J is TRBJ1-4 and V is TRBV4-2; D is unclear. Trimming took off 0 bases at V and 5 bases at J, with 10 bases between the two ends. CDR1 is LGHNA, CDR2 YNFKEQ, per germline. This CDR3 is built from 15 residues. In DNA, the CDR3 is TGTGCCAGCAGCCAAGATTACAGCCGAAATGAAAAACTGTTTTTT. Its protein product is CASSQDYSRNEKLFF.

The chain joins TRBV6-5 to TRBJ2-2; D may be TRBD1 (5 bases). The CDR3 covers 13 residues. The germline V gene has CDR1 MNHEY and CDR2 SVGAGI. Trimming took 5 bases from V and 5 from J, leaving 9 bases between them. The CDR3 DNA follows: TGTGCCAGCAGTCGACAGCTTACCGGGGAGCTGTTTTTT. Translating gives CASSRQLTGELFF.

This clone was found once. V usage is TRBV4-3 and J usage is TRBJ2-2; D is perhaps TRBD1 (6 bases). CDR3 length equals 15 residues. The V gene lost 4 bases and the J gene lost 2 bases, with 11 bases spanning the gap. The germline V gene encodes CDR1 LGHNA and CDR2 YSLEER. As DNA, the CDR3 is TGCGCCAGCAGCCCAGGGGCTTTAAACACCGGGGAGCTGTTTTTT. Its translation: CASSPGALNTGELFF.

This chain links TRBV7-9 with TRBJ2-7; D might be TRBD1 (6 bases). V was trimmed by 6 bases and J by 4 bases, leaving 10 bases between them. The CDR3 is 12 amino acids. Germline lookup yields CDR1 SEHNR and CDR2 FQNEAQ (reference sequence). CDR3 bases: TGTGCCAGCAGTTTTACAGGGTACGAGCAGTACTTC. Amino acids: CASSFTGYEQYF.

This clone was observed a few times. The chain joins TRBV27 to TRBJ2-7, with TRBD1 matching 10 bases. The length of the CDR3 is 12 residues. The germline V gene encodes CDR1 MNHEY and CDR2 SMNVEV (reference sequence). Unmatched junction bases numbered 5, after V lost 8 bases and J lost 7 bases. CDR3 DNA: TGTGCCAGCGGACAGGGGGATACGGAGCAGTACTTC. The encoded protein is CASGQGDTEQYF.

The gene calls are TRBV28 and TRBJ2-1; TRBD2 agrees at 8 bases. V lost 5 bases and J lost 2; bases outside the gene matches: 8. Germline V gene lookup returns CDR1 MDHEN and CDR2 SYDVKM. This CDR3 region has 16 residues. Here the CDR3 reads CASSALGGGTYNEQFF. The CDR3 coding sequence is TGTGCCAGCAGTGCCCTGGGCGGGGGGACCTACAATGAGCAGTTCTTC.

This chain uses TRBV18 with TRBJ1-2, with D maybe TRBD1 (5 bases). The CDR3 length is 13 residues. The germline gives CDR1 KGHSH, CDR2 LQKENI. V lost 4 bases to trimming and J lost 8 bases, with 14 bases between them. CDR3 coding DNA: TGTGCCAGCTCACTGAACACGGGGGACGGCTACACCTTC. Its translation: CASSLNTGDGYTF.

The rearrangement joins TRBV28 to TRBJ2-1; TRBD2 agrees at 14 bases. CDR1 and CDR2 (germline): MDHEN, SYDVKM. V was pared by 3 bases and J by 7 bases, with 11 bases of the junction left unmatched. The CDR3 is 18 residues long. CDR3 nucleotides: TGTGCCAGCAGTTTCTCGCACCGACTAGCGGGAGGGGGTAATGAGCAGTTCTTC. It is translated as CASSFSHRLAGGGNEQFF.

This chain uses TRBV28 with TRBJ2-1; the D gene is possibly TRBD1 (5 bases). The germline V gene encodes CDR1 MDHEN and CDR2 SYDVKM. CDR3 size: 14 residues. V gave up 8 bases and J gave up 0 bases, with 11 bases separating them. The CDR3 bases are TGTGCCAGCGACACCACAGGCTCCTACAATGAGCAGTTCTTC. This sequence encodes CASDTTGSYNEQFF.

This clone was found a few times. The CDR3 here is CASTPSPGEVLDTQYF. The CDR3 DNA reads TGTGCCAGCACTCCTTCCCCAGGGGAAGTTTTAGATACGCAGTATTTT. This rearrangement joins TRBV7-2 to TRBJ2-3, with D perhaps matching TRBD1 (6 bases). Per germline, CDR1 SGHTA and CDR2 FQGNSA. With 7 bases removed from V and 5 bases from J, the gap between germline ends came to 22 bases. The CDR3 spans 16 residues.

CDR3 coding DNA: TGTGCCAGCAGTGACCCTAGCGGGAGGGCCGGTGAGCAGTTCTTC. Translating it yields CASSDPSGRAGEQFF. This rearrangement joins TRBV6-1 to TRBJ2-1; TRBD2 matches 12 bases. CDR3 length equals 15 residues. Germline V gene sequence: CDR1 MNHNS, CDR2 SASEGT. After removal of 3 bases from V and 9 bases from J, the junction contained 6 bases not matched to a gene.

J is TRBJ1-1 and V is TRBV11-2; D is possibly TRBD1 (6 bases). There are 16 residues in the CDR3. Trimming pared 5 bases from V and 4 bases from J, leaving 20 bases between. In germline, CDR1 is SGHAT, CDR2 FQNNGV. CDR3 in amino acids: CASSALNRGAGTEAFF. The CDR3 DNA is TGTGCCAGCAGCGCGCTAAACCGGGGGGCAGGCACTGAAGCTTTCTTT. Full variable domain (rest looked up from reference TRBV11-2 and TRBJ1-1): EAGVAQSPRYKIIEKRQSVAFWCNPISGHATLYWYQQILGQGPKLLIQFQNNGVVDDSQLPKDRFSAERLKGVDSTLKIQPAKLEDSAVYLCASSALNRGAGTEAFFGQGTRLTVV.